Sequencing of this T cell receptor (beta chain) was carried out in a study of cytomegalovirus exposure and HLA in healthy donors (dated by TCRdb to about 2017). For context, the study as a whole: An earlier analysis of several hundred of the donors reported 250 to 350 Gb of sequence data and 117 million unique TCR beta sequences obtained from about 179 million T cells. An early release covering roughly 640 HLA-typed donors comprised approximately 290 gigabases of sequencing data and around 85 million unique TCR sequences. Of the 300 to 450 genotyped donors, more than 75% were placed in the genetic ancestry cluster associated with self-reported Caucasian donors. The study aimed to test whether cataloging public T cell receptors could reveal signatures of past pathogen exposure. The study used immunosequencing to profile the T cell repertoires of some 600 subjects and linked those repertoires to cytomegalovirus serostatus. In addition to the first cohort of several hundred subjects, a separate validation cohort of 100 to 150 different subjects was used. High-throughput TCR immunosequencing, statistical association of individual TCRs with disease status, and machine learning were combined to predict cytomegalovirus infection status. To study patterns of TCR occurrence, a later analysis re-analyzed previously published TCR beta repertoires from several hundred donors and added high-resolution HLA genotyping. Rather than drawing on any new phenotypic data, the later analysis identified candidate immune exposures from TCR beta sequences and the way those sequences occurred across donors. An earlier analysis of approximately 640 of the donors applied high-throughput TCR beta sequencing to assess whether each TCR beta V gene segment acted as functional or pseudogenic. Donor age, sex, ethnicity and CMV serostatus were collected together with the repertoire data. A later genetic analysis used genome-wide SNP genotypes for about 60% of the 666 donors, treating that subset as a discovery cohort. All discovery cohort repertoires had been generated using a single sequencing platform. Class I and class II HLA loci were covered by the typing at four-digit resolution. Typing coverage varied by locus: roughly 629-640 donors for A, B, C, DRB1 and DQB1; more than 500 for DQA1; around 610 for DPA1; more than 450 for DPB1. Roughly five DR-DQ haplotypes were handled as single units for association and clustering because linkage in the cohort was strong. Among 398 genotyped donors of the cohort, an average of 235,054 unique TCR beta nucleotide sequences were sequenced per donor, around 18% of them non-productive.

Libraries were built with the immunoSEQ multiplex PCR assay. For the multiplex PCR, a mixture combining 60 forward primers for TCR Vbeta segments and 13 reverse primers for TCR Jbeta segments was used. The CDR3 region of rearranged TCR beta genes was amplified from genomic DNA by a multiplex PCR assay. On the Illumina HiSeq System, the amplified TCR beta libraries were sequenced as 87-base-pair reads. The paper's processing steps were these. A later analysis tallied approximately 87 million unique TCR beta chains across the 666 repertoires, and approximately 9.9 million of those chains were shared by two or more donors. Raw reads were error-corrected and collapsed into unique sequences with a nearest-neighbor algorithm that merged closely related sequences to remove PCR and sequencing errors. V, D and J gene segments were assigned by aligning CDR3 sequences to IMGT reference sequences. For a sequence to be retained, at least a six-nucleotide match to both a V gene segment and a J gene segment was required. Rearrangements were classified as productive when the CDR3 lacked stop codons and remained in frame with V and J, and all other rearrangements were classified as non-productive. Following IMGT convention, CDR3 was defined as the stretch from the second conserved V-encoded cysteine to the conserved J-encoded phenylalanine. In an earlier analysis of approximately 590 of the donors, sequences lacking an unambiguous match to a single V gene segment were excluded. In an earlier analysis of some 590 of the donors, a V segment was called functional when productive rearrangements were above 56.7%, and segregating when the standard deviation between donors exceeded 5%. A statistical classification framework was developed to diagnose cytomegalovirus status using the catalog of TCR beta chain sequences. In a later analysis, TCR nucleotide sequences were compared against IMGT/GENE-DB human TR gene sequences so that V and J genes could be assigned. Using the TCRdist pipeline, a later analysis assigned CDR3 sequences along with most-parsimonious VDJ recombination scenarios. A later analysis defined each TCR beta chain by its CDR3 amino acid sequence plus V-gene family, and excluded reads lacking a unique V-gene family. As a way to deal with suspected cross-contamination and a sequencing artifact, a later analysis dropped roughly 620 nucleotide sequences that were highly shared and had low generation probability. In a later analysis, a clonal expansion index was calculated for each public chain from normalized within-repertoire ranks of inferred template counts. In a later analysis, generation probabilities were computed using a VDJ recombination model fitted to out-of-frame rearrangements, and the results were checked against IGoR. In a later analysis, TCR-TCR, TCR-HLA and TCR-CMV co-occurrence was scored with hypergeometric tests, and a repertoire-size bias correction was applied to TCR pairs. False discovery rates were estimated in a later analysis by permuting HLA or CMV assignments 20 times. In a later analysis, co-occurring TCRs were grouped with DBSCAN, and TCRdist sequence similarity was added when clustering was performed within HLA-allele-positive subsets. Co-occurrence clustering excluded repertoires with fewer than 30,000 or more than 120,000 public chains, plus five with anomalous nucleotide sharing. The table was pulled from immuneACCESS by TCRdb, which kept in-frame rearrangements only. Such tables lose some clones; where checked, under half of the loss comes from unresolved V genes, and the rest has no known cause. V and J calls and clone size are those listed in that table; D and trimming were worked out from the DNA. The sample yields some 98,000 clones; 80% to 85% were counted once. More than 1.4% of the sample is taken by the ten largest.

To note about this clone: No antigen is known for it. Base qualities are not provided; no much larger clone lies one nucleotide away.

The CDR3 has 18 amino acids, counting the end cysteine and phenylalanine. Only the CDR3 part of the read is kept: 54 bases, read in frame from the first base. V lost 5 bases and J lost 0 bases; the stretch between them is 21 bases long. The germline V gene encodes CDR1 MNHEY and CDR2 SMNVEV (reference sequence). The cohort consisted of some 670 healthy bone marrow donors. At the time of sampling, every cohort member was nominally healthy, though immune exposures that went unrecorded were likely present. The donor was CMV seronegative and belonged to the group of over 300 seronegative cohort members. Every donor gave a peripheral blood sample, and the peripheral blood mononuclear cells from that sample were used for TCR beta sequencing. The Qiagen DNeasy Blood Extraction Kit was used to extract genomic DNA from the blood cell samples. General findings and caveats noted by the study authors: The presence/absence analyses assumed that sequencing depth was roughly uniform across donors, and that assumption may not be true. A later analysis found that TCR association rates varied across HLA loci, with DRB1 alleles showing the most associated TCRs and HLA-C alleles the fewest. A later genetic analysis associated a missense DCLRE1C variant with V-gene and J-gene trimming of TCR beta chains, and an independent cohort replicated the association. Broadly in line with IMGT annotations, most TCR beta V segments showed up in productive rearrangements about 87% or about 30% of the time in an earlier analysis of 450 to 750 of the donors. In a later analysis, some 18,000 TCR beta sequences were associated with specific HLA alleles at a false discovery rate of 0.05. The authors suggested that the approach could potentially be extended to other disease states and immunological phenotypes. Because the 87-base-pair reads could not distinguish some IMGT-functional V segments, including TRBV6-2 and TRBV6-3, those segments were excluded. Several of the top co-occurrence clusters appeared to be linked to parvovirus B19, influenza, CMV and Epstein-Barr virus, according to a later analysis. Because HLA typing was missing for some donors at each locus, association tests included only the typed subset. Most CMV-associated TCR beta chains appeared to be HLA-restricted in a later analysis, and the HLA associations seemed to be driven largely by CMV exposure. Correlated functional status among segregating V segments might reflect linkage disequilibrium, but an unknown experimental factor could not be ruled out. A group of highly shared sequence variants was considered likely to be a technical artifact of the sequencing pipeline. This cohort had only TCR beta chains sequenced, and the lack of alpha or paired-chain data limited which features could be detected. A later analysis found that HLA-associated TCR beta chains were more clonally expanded and had lower generation probabilities than equally common non-associated chains. When HLA alleles, especially DR and DQ, strongly co-occurred, attributing TCR associations to individual alleles was difficult. For the cohort, immune exposure information was limited to CMV serostatus. A total of 150 to 200 TCR beta chains were listed by the study as associated with cytomegalovirus. A further reported finding was that TCR beta sequences accurately predicted the HLA-A and HLA-B alleles for most subjects in the first cohort. Most TCR sequences were observed very rarely across donors, whereas some public TCRs were present in many individuals. A later genetic analysis reported fewer N-insertions in productive TCRs among donors in an Asian-associated ancestry cluster than the roughly 640-donor mean. Cytomegalovirus status was reported to be diagnosed by the classifier with high specificity and sensitivity in both the original and validation cohorts. The earlier analysis of approximately 540 of the donors excluded approximately 15 rarely observed V segments, including chromosome 9 orphons, because counts were too low. In vitro tests confirmed that a few of the cytomegalovirus-associated TCR beta chains recognize cytomegalovirus antigens.

The chain uses TRBV27 and TRBJ2-3; TRBD2 is possibly the D segment (5 matching bases). The TCR originated in a man aged 35 to 55 in good health and CMV-seronegative. Sequenced sample: PBMCs. The DNA is TGTGCCAGCAGTCCCCTAGCTGCCCTGACTACTAGCACAGATACGCAGTATTTT. It encodes CASSPLAALTTSTDTQYF.